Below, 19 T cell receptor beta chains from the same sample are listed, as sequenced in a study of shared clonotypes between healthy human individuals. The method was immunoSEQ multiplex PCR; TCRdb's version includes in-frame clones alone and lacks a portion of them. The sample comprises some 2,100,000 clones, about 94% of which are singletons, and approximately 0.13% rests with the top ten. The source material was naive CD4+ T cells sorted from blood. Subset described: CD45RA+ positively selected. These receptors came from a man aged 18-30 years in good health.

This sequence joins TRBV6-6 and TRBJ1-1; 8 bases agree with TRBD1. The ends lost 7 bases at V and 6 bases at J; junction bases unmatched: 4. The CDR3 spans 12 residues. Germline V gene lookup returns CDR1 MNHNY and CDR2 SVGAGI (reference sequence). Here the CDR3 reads CASTVTGAEAFF. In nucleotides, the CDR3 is TGTGCCAGCACCGTGACAGGGGCTGAAGCTTTCTTT.

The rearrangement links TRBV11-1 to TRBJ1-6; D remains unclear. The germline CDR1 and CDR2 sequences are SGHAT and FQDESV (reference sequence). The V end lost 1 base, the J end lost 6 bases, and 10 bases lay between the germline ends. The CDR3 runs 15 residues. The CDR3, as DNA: TGTGCCAGCAGCTTAGGCCGGATAATTAATTCACCCCTCCACTTT. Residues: CASSLGRIINSPLHF.

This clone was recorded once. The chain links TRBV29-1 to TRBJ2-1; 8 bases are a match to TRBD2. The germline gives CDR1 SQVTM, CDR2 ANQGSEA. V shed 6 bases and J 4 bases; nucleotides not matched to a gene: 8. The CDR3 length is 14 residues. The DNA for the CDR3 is TGCAGCGTGCAGGGACTAGGGCCATACAATGAGCAGTTCTTC. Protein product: CSVQGLGPYNEQFF.

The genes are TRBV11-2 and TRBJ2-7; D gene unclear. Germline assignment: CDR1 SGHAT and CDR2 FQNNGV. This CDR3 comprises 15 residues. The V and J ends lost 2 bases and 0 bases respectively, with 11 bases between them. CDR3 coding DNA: TGTGCCAGCAGCTTATCGCAGACCCGCTCCTACGAGCAGTACTTC. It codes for CASSLSQTRSYEQYF.

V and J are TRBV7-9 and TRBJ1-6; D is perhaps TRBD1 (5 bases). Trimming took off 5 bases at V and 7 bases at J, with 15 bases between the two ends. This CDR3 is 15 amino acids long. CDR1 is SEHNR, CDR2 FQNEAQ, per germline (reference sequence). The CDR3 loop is CASSLGPSFNSPLHF. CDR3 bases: TGTGCCAGCAGCCTGGGACCCAGTTTCAATTCACCCCTCCACTTT.

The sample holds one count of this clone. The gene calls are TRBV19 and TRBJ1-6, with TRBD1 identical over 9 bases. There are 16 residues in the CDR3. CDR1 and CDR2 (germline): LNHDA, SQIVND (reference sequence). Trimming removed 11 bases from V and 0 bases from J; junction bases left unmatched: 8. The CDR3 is CAAAGTGSSYNSPLHF. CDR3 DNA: TGTGCCGCGGCGGGGACAGGGTCCTCCTATAATTCACCCCTCCACTTT.

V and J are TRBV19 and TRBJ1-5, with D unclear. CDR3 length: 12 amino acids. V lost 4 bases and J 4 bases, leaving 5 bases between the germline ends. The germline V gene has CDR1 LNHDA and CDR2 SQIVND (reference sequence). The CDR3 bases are TGTGCCAGTAGTACTGCTAATCAGCCCCAGCATTTT. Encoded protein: CASSTANQPQHF.

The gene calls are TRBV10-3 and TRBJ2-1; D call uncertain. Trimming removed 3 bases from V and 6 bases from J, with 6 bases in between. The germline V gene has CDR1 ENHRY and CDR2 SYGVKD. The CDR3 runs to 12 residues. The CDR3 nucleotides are TGTGCCATCAGTGATACGTTCAATGAGCAGTTCTTC. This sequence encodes CAISDTFNEQFF.

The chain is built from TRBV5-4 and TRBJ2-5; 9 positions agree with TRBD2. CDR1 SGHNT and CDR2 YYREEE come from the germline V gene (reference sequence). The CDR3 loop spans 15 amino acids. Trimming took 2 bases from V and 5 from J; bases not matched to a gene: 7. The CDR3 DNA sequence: TGTGCCAGCAGCTTAAAAGCGGGAGGTGGTGAGACCCAGTACTTC. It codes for CASSLKAGGGETQYF.

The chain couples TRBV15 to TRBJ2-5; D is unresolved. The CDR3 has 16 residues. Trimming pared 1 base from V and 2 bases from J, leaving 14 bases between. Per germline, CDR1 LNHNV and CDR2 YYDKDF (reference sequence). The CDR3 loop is CATSRGTLTRQETQYF. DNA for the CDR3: TGTGCCACCAGCAGAGGGACCCTCACCAGACAAGAGACCCAGTACTTC.

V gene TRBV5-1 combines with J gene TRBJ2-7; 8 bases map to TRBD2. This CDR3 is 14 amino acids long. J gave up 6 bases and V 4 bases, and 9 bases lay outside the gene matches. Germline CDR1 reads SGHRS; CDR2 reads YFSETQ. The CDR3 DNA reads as TGCGCCAGCAGCCTTAAGCGGGAGTCTGTCGAGCAGTACTTC. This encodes CASSLKRESVEQYF. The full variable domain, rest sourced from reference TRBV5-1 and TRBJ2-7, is KAGVTQTPRYLIKTRGQQVTLSCSPISGHRSVSWYQQTPGQGLQFLFEYFSETQRNKGNFPGRFSGRQFSNSRSEMNVSTLELGDSALYLCASSLKRESVEQYFGPGTRLTVT.

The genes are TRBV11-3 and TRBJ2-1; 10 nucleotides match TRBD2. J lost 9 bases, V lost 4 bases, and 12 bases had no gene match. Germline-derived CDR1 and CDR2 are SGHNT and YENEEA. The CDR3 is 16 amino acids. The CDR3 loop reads CASSSLSGGAIGEQFF. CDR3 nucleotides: TGTGCCAGCAGCTCCCTAAGCGGGGGGGCGATTGGTGAGCAGTTCTTC.

The CDR3 sequence: CASTNLREAFF. CDR3 sequence (DNA): TGTGCCAGCACGAATTTACGTGAAGCTTTCTTT. The chain is built from TRBV28 and TRBJ1-1; D call uncertain. The CDR3 loop spans 11 amino acids. CDR1 and CDR2 (germline): MDHEN, SYDVKM. V lost 7 bases and J 7 bases, leaving 10 bases between the germline ends. Drawing the rest from reference TRBV28 and TRBJ1-1, the complete variable domain is DVKVTQSSRYLVKRTGEKVFLECVQDMDHENMFWYRQDPGLGLRLIYFSYDVKMKEKGDIPEGYSVSREKKERFSLILESASTNQTSMYLCASTNLREAFFGQGTRLTVV.

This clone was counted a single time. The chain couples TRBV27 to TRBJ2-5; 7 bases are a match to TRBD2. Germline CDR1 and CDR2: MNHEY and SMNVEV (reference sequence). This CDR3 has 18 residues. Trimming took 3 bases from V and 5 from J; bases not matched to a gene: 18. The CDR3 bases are TGTGCCAGCAGTTTGGGTGGACTAGATGCCGCCCCAAATGAGACCCAGTACTTC. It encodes CASSLGGLDAAPNETQYF.

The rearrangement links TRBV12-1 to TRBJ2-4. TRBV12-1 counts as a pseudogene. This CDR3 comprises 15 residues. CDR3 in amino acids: CASSIRGPLGNIQYF. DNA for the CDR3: TGTGCCAGCAGCATCCGGGGGCCTCTGGGAAACATTCAGTACTTC.

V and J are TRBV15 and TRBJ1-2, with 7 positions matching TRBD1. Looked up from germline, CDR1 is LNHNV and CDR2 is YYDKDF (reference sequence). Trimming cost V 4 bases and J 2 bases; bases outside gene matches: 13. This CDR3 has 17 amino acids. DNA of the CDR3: TGTGCCACCAGCAACCGTCCCGACAGGGCGAAAAACTATGGCTACACCTTC. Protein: CATSNRPDRAKNYGYTF.

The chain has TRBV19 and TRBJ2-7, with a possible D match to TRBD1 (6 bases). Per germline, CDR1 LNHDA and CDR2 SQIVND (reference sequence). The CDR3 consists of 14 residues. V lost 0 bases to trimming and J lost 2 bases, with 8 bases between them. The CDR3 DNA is TGTGCCAGTAGTATAGAAGAGGGGGCCTACGAGCAGTACTTC. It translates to CASSIEEGAYEQYF.

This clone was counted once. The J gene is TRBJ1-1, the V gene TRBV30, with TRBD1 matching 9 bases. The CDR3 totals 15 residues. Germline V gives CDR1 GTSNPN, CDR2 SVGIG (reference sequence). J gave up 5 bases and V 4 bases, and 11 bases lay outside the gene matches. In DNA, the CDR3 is TGTGCCTGGATCCCAAACTTGACAGGGGGAACTGAAGCTTTCTTT. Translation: CAWIPNLTGGTEAFF.

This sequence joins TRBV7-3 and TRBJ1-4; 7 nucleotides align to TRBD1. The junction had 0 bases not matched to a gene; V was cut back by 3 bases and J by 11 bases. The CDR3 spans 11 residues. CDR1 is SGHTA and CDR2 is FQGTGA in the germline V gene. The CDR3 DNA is TGTGCCAGCAGCTTCAGGGGGAAACTGTTTTTT. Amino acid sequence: CASSFRGKLFF.